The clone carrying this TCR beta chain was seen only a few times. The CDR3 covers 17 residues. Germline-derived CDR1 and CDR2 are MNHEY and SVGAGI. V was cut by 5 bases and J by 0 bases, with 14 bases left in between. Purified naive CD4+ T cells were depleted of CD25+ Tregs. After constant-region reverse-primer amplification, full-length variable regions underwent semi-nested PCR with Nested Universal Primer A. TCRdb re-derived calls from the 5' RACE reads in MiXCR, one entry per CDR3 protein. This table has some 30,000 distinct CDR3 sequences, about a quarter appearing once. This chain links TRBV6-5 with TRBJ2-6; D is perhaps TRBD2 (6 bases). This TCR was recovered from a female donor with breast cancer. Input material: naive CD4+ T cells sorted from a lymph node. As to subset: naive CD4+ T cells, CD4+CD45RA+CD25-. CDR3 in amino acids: CASSRPGLNSGANVLTF. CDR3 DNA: TGTGCCAGCAGTCGACCGGGACTTAACTCTGGGGCCAACGTCCTGACTTTC.